Shown below are 20 T cell receptor beta chains from a single sample sequenced in a study of blood T cells in healthy people across ages. Primers used in a second PCR of about 7 to 12 cycles were a sample-barcoded 5' primer and a J-beta primer mix. Via MiXCR, TCRdb re-called the 5' RACE reads, giving one row per CDR3 protein. The table shows approximately 800,000 distinct CDR3 sequences, with around 62% occurring only once. The specimen was blood. The source is a man in his thirties or forties in good health.

In its sample, this clonotype was seen many times. DNA for the CDR3: TGTGCCAGCAGCTTAGGACAGGGGACCCACTCTGGGGCCAACGTCCTGACTTTC. Amino acid sequence: CASSLGQGTHSGANVLTF. The rearrangement uses TRBV7-9 and TRBJ2-6, with 8 bases that match TRBD1. This CDR3 is built from 18 residues. CDR1 and CDR2 (germline): SEHNR, FQNEAQ (reference sequence). With V trimmed by 1 base and J by 0 bases, 5 bases remained unmatched.

This clonotype was counted between two and nine times. The chain uses TRBV29-1 and TRBJ2-5, with D possibly being TRBD1 (6 bases). Germline loops: CDR1 SQVTM, CDR2 ANQGSEA. The V end was cut by 4 bases, the J end by 0 bases, with 12 bases between. This CDR3 has 14 residues. The CDR3: CSVGMGHNQETQYF. The CDR3 coding sequence is TGCAGCGTTGGTATGGGACACAACCAAGAGACCCAGTACTTC.

V and J are TRBV9 and TRBJ2-5, with 9 bases lining up with TRBD2. The J call is uncertain, as TRBJ2-7 better fits the DNA end. From germline, CDR1 is SGDLS and CDR2 YYNGEE. This CDR3 spans 15 amino acids. The CDR3 protein is CASSVSGGSPYEQYF. CDR3 sequence (DNA): TGTGCCAGCAGCGTAAGCGGGGGGTCCCCCTACGAGCAGTACTTC.

CDR3 amino acids: CASSELRGSSYGYTF. In DNA form, the CDR3 reads TGTGCCAGCAGTGAACTAAGGGGCTCTTCCTATGGCTACACCTTC. The chain employs TRBV25-1 and TRBJ1-2; TRBD1 is a possible D gene (5 bases). CDR3 size: 15 residues. Trimming shortened V by 2 bases and J by 4 bases, and 14 bases separated the two germline ends. The germline V gene has CDR1 MGHDK and CDR2 SYGVNS.

The chain carries TRBV5-1 and TRBJ2-7, with D unclear. The germline CDR1 and CDR2 sequences are SGHRS and YFSETQ. This CDR3 has 14 residues. Trimming took 1 base from V and 0 from J, leaving 8 bases between them. The CDR3 loop is CASSLRAGSYEQYF. The CDR3 region has the DNA TGCGCCAGCAGCTTGAGGGCAGGCTCCTACGAGCAGTACTTC. The entire variable domain, with the rest obtained from reference TRBV5-1 and TRBJ2-7, is as follows: KAGVTQTPRYLIKTRGQQVTLSCSPISGHRSVSWYQQTPGQGLQFLFEYFSETQRNKGNFPGRFSGRQFSNSRSEMNVSTLELGDSALYLCASSLRAGSYEQYFGPGTRLTVT.

This clonotype was recorded a few times. The rearrangement joins TRBV29-1 to TRBJ2-1; 9 nucleotides align to TRBD1. Germline V gene data show CDR1 as SQVTM and CDR2 as ANQGSEA. J lost 2 bases, V lost 4 bases, and 9 bases had no gene match. This CDR3 has 16 amino acids. This CDR3 reads CSVVGDRDAAYNEQFF. Here the CDR3 DNA reads TGCAGCGTTGTTGGGGACAGGGATGCGGCCTACAATGAGCAGTTCTTC.

The sample holds one count of this clonotype. V is TRBV27 and J is TRBJ1-6, with D unresolved. CDR1 is MNHEY, CDR2 SMNVEV, per germline (reference sequence). V was shortened by 1 base and J by 0 bases, with 7 bases between the two germline ends. The CDR3 has 16 amino acids. CDR3 coding DNA: TGTGCCAGCAGTTTATTTACCAGCTCCTATAATTCACCCCTCCACTTT. Its protein product is CASSLFTSSYNSPLHF.

V gene TRBV4-3 combines with J gene TRBJ2-3; D is possibly TRBD2 (5 bases). Germline-derived CDR1 and CDR2 are LGHNA and YSLEER. CDR3 size: 12 residues. The germline V and J ends were trimmed by 8 bases and 3 bases, with 9 bases remaining between them. The CDR3 DNA follows: TGCGCCAGCCGCGGGTGGACAGATACGCAGTATTTT. Encoded protein: CASRGWTDTQYF.

This rearrangement joins TRBV7-3 to TRBJ2-2; D possibly matches TRBD1 or TRBD2 (5 bases each). Germline values: CDR1 SGHTA, CDR2 FQGTGA. Trimming took off 2 bases at V and 3 bases at J, with 22 bases between the two ends. The CDR3 is made up of 19 amino acids. The CDR3 loop reads CASSLWSFLGDGDTGELFF. The CDR3 nucleotides are TGTGCCAGCAGCTTATGGTCCTTCTTGGGGGACGGAGACACCGGGGAGCTGTTTTTT.

V and J are TRBV9 and TRBJ1-2; no clear D gene. The length of the CDR3 is 13 residues. Germline lookup yields CDR1 SGDLS and CDR2 YYNGEE. V was trimmed by 0 bases and J by 7 bases, leaving 10 bases between them. The CDR3 loop reads CASSVGESGGYTF. CDR3 sequence (DNA): TGTGCCAGCAGCGTAGGAGAAAGCGGTGGCTACACCTTC.

This sequence joins TRBV2 and TRBJ1-6; D unresolved. CDR1 and CDR2 (germline): SNHLY, FYNNEI. This CDR3 comprises 13 residues. V lost 10 bases, J lost 1 base, and 8 bases lay in between. The CDR3 sequence is CATRISYNSPLHF. The CDR3 DNA follows: TGTGCCACCCGAATTTCCTATAATTCACCCCTCCACTTT.

This clonotype was observed at least ten times. This rearrangement joins TRBV29-1 to TRBJ2-3; TRBD1 is a possible D gene (6 bases). Germline V lookup: CDR1 SQVTM, CDR2 ANQGSEA. V lost 3 bases to trimming and J lost 4 bases, with 11 bases between them. The CDR3 extends over 13 amino acids. CDR3 protein: CSVEETGADTQYF. In DNA, the CDR3 is TGCAGCGTTGAGGAGACAGGAGCAGATACGCAGTATTTT.

The J gene is TRBJ2-7, the V gene TRBV5-1; D might be TRBD1 or TRBD2, each matching 7 bases. Per germline, CDR1 SGHRS and CDR2 YFSETQ. The CDR3 consists of 15 residues. The V gene lost 4 bases and the J gene lost 2 bases, with 16 bases spanning the gap. This chain's CDR3 is CASSGEGDRTYEQYF. The DNA for the CDR3 is TGCGCCAGCAGCGGGGAGGGGGACAGAACCTACGAGCAGTACTTC.

This rearrangement joins TRBV6-2 or TRBV6-3 to TRBJ2-1; 8 positions match TRBD2. CDR1 and CDR2 (germline): MNHEY, SVGEGT. The CDR3 length is 15 residues. The junction had 9 bases not matched to a gene; V was cut back by 6 bases and J by 5 bases. CDR3 sequence: CASRPAGGLDNEQFF. CDR3 DNA sequence: TGTGCCAGCAGGCCGGCGGGGGGCCTAGACAATGAGCAGTTCTTC.

The CDR3 coding sequence is TGTGCCAGCAGTTGGGCAGAAAGCACAGATACGCAGTATTTT. Amino acids: CASSWAESTDTQYF. J is TRBJ2-3 and V is TRBV12-3 or TRBV12-4; no clear D. Deletions cut 4 bases from V and 0 bases from J, with 8 bases between. The CDR3 runs 14 residues.

J is TRBJ2-1 and V is TRBV20-1; TRBD2 aligns across 7 bases. Germline V gives CDR1 DFQATT, CDR2 SNEGSKA (reference sequence). This CDR3 has 16 residues. V shed 1 base and J 4 bases; nucleotides not matched to a gene: 10. This CDR3 is CSARGEEAGTYNEQFF. CDR3 DNA: TGCAGTGCTAGAGGAGAAGAAGCGGGAACATACAATGAGCAGTTCTTC.

This chain uses TRBV29-1 with TRBJ1-2; D gene ambiguous. Germline CDR1 and CDR2: SQVTM and ANQGSEA. The V end lost 0 bases, the J end lost 4 bases, and 9 bases lay between the germline ends. The CDR3 is made up of 13 amino acids. The CDR3 spells CSVEESPPYGYTF. CDR3 bases: TGCAGCGTTGAAGAGTCTCCCCCCTATGGCTACACCTTC.

The V gene is TRBV12-3 or TRBV12-4, the J gene TRBJ2-1; D unresolved. The CDR3 runs to 15 residues. Trimming removed 8 bases at V and 0 bases at J, with 14 bases between. CDR3 amino acids: CASQTRISSYNEQFF. The DNA of the CDR3 is TGTGCCAGCCAGACCCGGATTAGCTCCTACAATGAGCAGTTCTTC.

This chain joins TRBV20-1 and TRBJ2-1; 7 positions match TRBD2. Looked up from germline, CDR1 is DFQATT and CDR2 is SNEGSKA (reference sequence). With V trimmed by 2 bases and J by 9 bases, 13 bases remained unmatched. This CDR3 comprises 15 residues. The CDR3 DNA reads as TGCAGTGCTAGACCAGGACTAGGAGATGGCGGTGAGCAGTTCTTC. This encodes CSARPGLGDGGEQFF.

J is TRBJ1-1 and V is TRBV10-3, with 7 bases lining up with TRBD1. J gave up 0 bases and V 6 bases, and 4 bases lay outside the gene matches. The CDR3 consists of 14 residues. Germline V gene sequence: CDR1 ENHRY, CDR2 SYGVKD. CDR3 sequence reads: CAISEGQMNTEAFF. In DNA form, the CDR3 reads TGTGCCATCAGCGAGGGACAGATGAACACTGAAGCTTTCTTT.